These 3 T cell receptor beta chains came from one sample sequenced in a study of post-analysis software for immune sequencing data. Study-wide results and caveats: TRBV segments more frequent in patients than in controls numbered a few and included TRBV5-6, TRBV5-1 and TRBV20-1.

These receptors have no identified antigens. Prepared libraries of TCR beta cDNA carried unique molecular identifiers. TCRdb redid the calling of the PCR reads with MiXCR, one entry per CDR3 protein. The sample contains approximately 440,000 distinct CDR3 sequences, less than 45% of which appear only once. The sequencing input was blood. The origin of the receptors is a girl between 5 and 17 years old with multiple sclerosis.

The gene calls are TRBV7-2 and TRBJ2-5; D possibly corresponds to TRBD2 (6 bases). Trimming cost V 1 base and J 2 bases, with 14 bases left between them. The CDR3 totals 16 residues. Germline CDR1 and CDR2: SGHTA and FQGNSA. The CDR3 DNA reads TGTGCCAGCAGCTTAGACCCGGGACTGATTCAAGAGACCCAGTACTTC. Its protein product is CASSLDPGLIQETQYF.

The genes are TRBV19 and TRBJ2-1; TRBD1 agrees at 7 bases. Germline CDR1 reads LNHDA; CDR2 reads SQIVND (reference sequence). The CDR3 contains 15 residues. The V gene end was trimmed by 6 bases and the J gene end by 3 bases; junction bases not matched to a gene: 8. The CDR3 spells CASSVAQGYYNEQFF. CDR3 bases: TGTGCCAGTAGCGTTGCACAGGGGTACTACAATGAGCAGTTCTTC.

This clonotype was seen a few times. The genes are TRBV3-1 and TRBJ2-7; TRBD2 is a possible D gene (6 bases). The germline V and J ends were trimmed by 1 base and 3 bases, with 10 bases remaining between them. Germline CDR1 reads LGHDT; CDR2 reads YNNKEL (reference sequence). The length of the CDR3 is 14 residues. The CDR3 bases are TGTGCCAGCAGCCAAGCGGGAGTATTCTACGAGCAGTACTTC. It yields the protein CASSQAGVFYEQYF.